Sequencing of this T cell receptor beta chain was carried out in a study of spatial heterogeneity in lung cancer. Looking at the study overall: Patients with untreated early-stage non-small cell lung cancer, numbering more than 55, were the donors.

Sample time point: blood at routine non-recurrence follow-up after resection. Germline CDR1 is ENHRY and CDR2 is SYGVKD. CDR3 size: 13 residues. The presence of a unique molecular identifier marked each TCR cDNA molecule. TCRdb re-analysed the 5' RACE reads in MiXCR, keeping a single row per CDR3 protein. The table has 110,000 or so distinct CDR3 sequences, 10% to 14% seen once. J is TRBJ1-1 and V is TRBV10-3, with D unresolved. The receptor comes from a female donor with early-stage non-small cell lung cancer. The sequences come from PBMCs, collected at follow-up. The chain's CDR3 is CAHQARANTEAFF. In DNA form, the CDR3 reads TGTGCTCATCAAGCGAGGGCGAACACTGAAGCTTTCTTT.